The 2 T cell receptor beta chains below come from one sample, sequenced in a study of CD8 T cells in Susac syndrome. Reverse transcription of about 0.5 to 1 ug RNA was carried out with random hexamers. TCRdb processed the immunoSEQ multiplex PCR reads anew with MiXCR; each CDR3 protein has one entry. The sample carries under 300,000 distinct CDR3 sequences, about 96% recorded once. The specimen was CD4+ T cells from PBMCs. The origin of the receptors is a human donor with Susac syndrome.

The chain carries TRBV18 and TRBJ1-1; D is ambiguous. The CDR3 runs to 13 residues. V dropped 6 bases and J dropped 1 base, with 9 bases sitting between them. Looked up from germline, CDR1 is KGHSH and CDR2 is LQKENI. CDR3 loop: CASSPSQNTEAFF. CDR3 nucleotides: TGTGCCAGCTCCCCAAGCCAGAACACTGAAGCTTTCTTT.

The rearrangement links TRBV9 to TRBJ2-7, with TRBD1 as a possible D gene (5 bases). CDR3 length equals 15 residues. V was clipped by 2 bases and J by 5 bases, with 17 bases between them. Germline V gene sequence: CDR1 SGDLS, CDR2 YYNGEE. CDR3 nucleotides: TGTGCCAGCAGCGTGTCGGGCAGGGTTAATGACGAGCAGTACTTC. As protein: CASSVSGRVNDEQYF.